This T cell receptor beta chain was identified during a study of cytomegalovirus exposure and HLA in healthy donors (dated by TCRdb to the late 2010s). With respect to the entire study: According to an earlier analysis of several hundred of the donors, about 180 million T cells yielded 90 million to 130 million unique TCR beta sequences and less than 300 Gb of sequence data. Across about 380 genotyped donors of the cohort, an average of about 200,000 unique TCR beta nucleotide sequences per donor were sequenced, and roughly 20% of those sequences were non-productive. The study aimed to test whether cataloging public T cell receptors could reveal signatures of past pathogen exposure. Rather than drawing on any new phenotypic data, the later analysis identified candidate immune exposures from TCR beta sequences and the way those sequences occurred across donors. Alongside the repertoire data, information on donor age, sex, ethnicity and CMV serostatus was compiled. The number of typed donors differed by locus: roughly 629-640 for A, B, C, DRB1 and DQB1; 522 for DQA1; approximately 600 for DPA1; and roughly 490 for DPB1. An earlier analysis of 587 of the donors applied high-throughput TCR beta sequencing to assess whether each TCR beta V gene segment acted as functional or pseudogenic. Every discovery cohort repertoire had been produced on one sequencing platform. Around 330 gigabases of sequencing data and about 92 million unique TCR sequences made up an early release that covered around 640 HLA-typed donors. Genome-wide SNP genotypes for about three fifths of the 666 donors were used in a later genetic analysis, which treated that subset as a discovery cohort. To predict cytomegalovirus infection status, the study combined high-throughput TCR immunosequencing, statistical association of individual TCRs with disease status, and machine learning. Both class I and class II loci were covered by HLA typing, at four-digit resolution. Because of strong linkage in the cohort, four to six DR-DQ haplotypes were treated as single units for association and clustering. The genetic ancestry cluster associated with self-reported Caucasian donors included around 76% of the roughly 410 genotyped donors. The study profiled the T cell repertoires of around 700 subjects by immunosequencing and related them to cytomegalovirus serostatus. A later analysis re-analyzed previously published TCR beta repertoires from 600 to 850 donors and added high-resolution HLA genotyping to study TCR occurrence patterns. Besides the first cohort of 666 subjects, a separate validation cohort made up of over 100 different subjects was used.

The cohort was made up of approximately 670 healthy bone marrow donors. At the time of sampling, all cohort members were nominally healthy, though unrecorded immune exposures were likely present. The donor tested CMV seronegative and was one of the 352 seronegative cohort members. A peripheral blood sample was collected from each donor, and TCR beta sequencing was performed on peripheral blood mononuclear cells. The Qiagen DNeasy Blood Extraction Kit was used to extract genomic DNA from the blood cell samples. Receptors were amplified or captured by the immunoSEQ multiplex PCR assay. The multiplex PCR relied on a mix of 60 forward primers for TCR Vbeta segments and 13 reverse primers for TCR Jbeta segments. Amplification of the CDR3 region of rearranged TCR beta genes was performed with a multiplex PCR assay on genomic DNA. The amplified TCR beta libraries were sequenced on the Illumina HiSeq System as 87-base-pair reads. The paper's processing steps were these. A later analysis counted tens of millions of unique TCR beta chains across the 650 to 800 repertoires, and around 9.9 million of these chains were shared by at least two donors. Raw reads were error-corrected and collapsed into unique sequences by a nearest-neighbor algorithm in which closely related sequences were merged to remove PCR and sequencing errors. V, D and J gene segments were assigned by aligning CDR3 sequences to IMGT reference sequences. For a sequence to be retained, a match of at least six nucleotides to both a V gene segment and a J gene segment was required. A rearrangement counted as productive if the CDR3 had no stop codons and remained in frame with V and J, and every other rearrangement counted as non-productive. CDR3 was defined according to IMGT convention as the region running from the second conserved V-encoded cysteine to the conserved J-encoded phenylalanine. Sequences without an unambiguous match to a single V gene segment were excluded from the earlier analysis of a few hundred of the donors. In an earlier analysis of some 590 of the donors, V segments were called functional above 56.7% productive rearrangements and were called segregating when the between-donor standard deviation exceeded 5%. A statistical classification framework was developed to diagnose cytomegalovirus status using the catalog of TCR beta chain sequences. V and J gene assignment, in a later analysis, came from comparing TCR nucleotide sequences with IMGT/GENE-DB human TR gene sequences. A later analysis assigned CDR3 sequences and most-parsimonious VDJ recombination scenarios with the TCRdist pipeline. In a later analysis, every TCR beta chain was defined by the combination of its CDR3 amino acid sequence and its V-gene family, and reads without a unique V-gene family were dropped. In a later analysis, 450 to 600 highly shared, low-generation-probability nucleotide sequences were removed to address suspected cross-contamination and a sequencing artifact. A later analysis calculated a clonal expansion index for each public chain from normalized within-repertoire ranks of inferred template counts. In a later analysis, generation probabilities were computed with a VDJ recombination model fitted to out-of-frame rearrangements, and the resulting probabilities were checked against IGoR. A later analysis scored TCR-TCR, TCR-HLA and TCR-CMV co-occurrence with hypergeometric tests, applying a repertoire-size bias correction to TCR pairs. In a later analysis, false discovery rates were estimated by permuting HLA or CMV assignments 20 times. A later analysis grouped co-occurring TCRs with DBSCAN, adding TCRdist sequence similarity when clustering within HLA-allele-positive subsets. Repertoires with fewer than 30,000 or more than 120,000 public chains were left out of co-occurrence clustering, as were about five repertoires with anomalous nucleotide sharing. Held by TCRdb, this immuneACCESS table contains in-frame sequences only and omits some clones. Under half of the omission traces to an unresolved V gene where checked; the cause of the rest is unknown. That table is the source of V, J and clone size, and D and trimming were worked out from the DNA. The sample profile shows 100,000 to 150,000 clones; 80% of them were found once. The top ten constitute 1.2% of the sample.

Paper-wide results and their limitations: In a later analysis, the rate of TCR association differed among HLA loci, with DRB1 alleles having the most associated TCRs and HLA-C alleles having the fewest. The classifier was reported to diagnose cytomegalovirus status with high specificity and sensitivity in both the original cohort and the validation cohort. A later analysis found that HLA-associated TCR beta chains were more clonally expanded and had lower generation probabilities than equally common non-associated chains. In vitro tests confirmed that three of the cytomegalovirus-associated TCR beta chains recognize cytomegalovirus antigens. A group of highly shared sequence variants was considered likely to be a technical artifact of the sequencing pipeline. In a later genetic analysis, fewer N-insertions in productive TCRs were reported among donors in an Asian-associated ancestry cluster than the roughly 640-donor mean. While some public TCRs were present in many individuals, most TCR sequences turned up only very rarely across donors. In the study, roughly 160 TCR beta chains were listed as associated with cytomegalovirus. Because HLA typing was unavailable for some donors at each locus, only the typed subset was used in association tests. The authors suggested that the approach could potentially be extended to other disease states and immunological phenotypes. In a later analysis, most CMV-associated TCR beta chains were found to appear HLA-restricted, with HLA associations seemingly driven largely by CMV exposure. Over 15 rarely observed V segments, including chromosome 9 orphons, were excluded from the earlier analysis of approximately 500 of the donors because counts were too low. Several of the top co-occurrence clusters appeared to be linked to parvovirus B19, influenza, CMV and Epstein-Barr virus, according to a later analysis. For the cohort, immune exposure information was limited to CMV serostatus. In an earlier analysis of approximately 590 of the donors, most TCR beta V segments appeared in productive rearrangements about 87% or about 30% of the time, broadly matching IMGT annotations. When HLA alleles, especially DR and DQ, strongly co-occurred, TCR associations were difficult to assign to individual alleles. In a later genetic analysis, a missense DCLRE1C variant was associated with V-gene and J-gene trimming of TCR beta chains, and the association was replicated in an independent cohort. Sequencing depth was assumed to be roughly uniform across donors in the presence/absence analyses, though that assumption may not hold. The cohort was sequenced for TCR beta chains only, and without alpha or paired-chain data the features that could be detected were limited. In a later analysis, 16,951 TCR beta sequences were associated with specific HLA alleles at a false discovery rate of 0.05. A further reported finding was that TCR beta sequences accurately predicted the HLA-A and HLA-B alleles for most subjects in the first cohort. Correlated functional status among segregating V segments might reflect linkage disequilibrium, but an unknown experimental factor could not be ruled out.

This clone was seen a few times. Which antigen it targets is not known. Per-nucleotide qualities are absent, and no much larger clonotype sits a single base away. The sample consisted of PBMCs. This TCR came from a female donor in good health and CMV-seronegative.

The CDR3 protein: CASSSKGGRVRAETQYF. The DNA sequence is TGTGCCAGCAGCTCCAAGGGGGGGAGGGTAAGGGCTGAGACCCAGTACTTC. The V and J genes are TRBV7-8 and TRBJ2-5; TRBD2 could be the D gene, as 7 bases match. V gives up 4 bases and J gives up 5 bases, and the segment between their germline ends measures 23 bases. The germline V gene sets CDR1 to SGHVS and CDR2 to FQNEAQ. From the cysteine through the phenylalanine, the CDR3 covers 17 amino acids. The read is trimmed to its CDR3 DNA, 51 bases read in frame from base 1.